The T cell receptor (beta chain) under discussion was sequenced for a study of blood T cell repertoires in COVID-19. Study information: Specimens from acute and convalescent COVID-19 originated in the United States, Italy and Spain. PBMCs, B-cell-depleted T cells, or T cells were the source of the cDNA or gDNA that made up the material.

Only in-frame clones appear in the TCRdb table, and some are missing; sequencing was by immunoSEQ multiplex PCR. The sample yields approximately 310,000 clones, around 87% seen once. Trimming took off 0 bases at V and 5 bases at J, with 11 bases between the two ends. CDR3 length: 13 residues. Looked up from germline, CDR1 is GTSNPN and CDR2 is SVGIG (reference sequence). The sequenced sample consisted of peripheral blood. This receptor was obtained from a man between 45 and 60 years old with active or convalescent COVID-19. This chain joins TRBV30 and TRBJ2-7; TRBD2 is a possible D gene (7 bases). The CDR3 sequence is CAWSVQGGDEQYF. The CDR3 DNA reads TGTGCCTGGAGTGTACAGGGAGGGGACGAGCAGTACTTC.